This TCR beta chain originates from a study of neurological immune-mediated disorders. Study-wide findings and caveats: Private repertoires in all groups were suggested by the absence of shared CDR3 amino acid sequences among expanded clones across subjects.

The cDNA came from 5'RACE with 10-nucleotide random UMIs. TCRdb recomputed calls from the 5' RACE reads with MiXCR, one row per CDR3 protein. The data show 65,000 to 85,000 distinct CDR3 sequences, 3.2% seen once. There are 12 residues in the CDR3. Per germline, CDR1 SEHNR and CDR2 FQNEAQ (reference sequence). Trimming removed 0 bases from V and 7 bases from J, with 6 bases in between. Many counts were recorded for this clonotype. Its antigen is as yet unknown. This TCR derives from a woman in her 50s with multiple sclerosis. Sequenced sample: PBMCs. The chain uses TRBV7-9 and TRBJ1-2, with unresolved D. The CDR3 nucleotides are TGTGCCAGCAGCTTAGCTGGTGGTGGCTACACCTTC. It yields the protein CASSLAGGGYTF.